The source of this TCR beta chain is a study of technical replicates of blood from four donors. V was clipped by 5 bases and J by 0 bases, with 10 bases between them. This CDR3 has 15 residues. The germline V gene encodes CDR1 KGHSH and CDR2 LQKENI. The assay was immunoSEQ multiplex PCR, and TCRdb's table has in-frame clones only and misses some. The sample carries 14,000 or so clones, approximately 80% recorded once. This receptor was identified in a human donor in good health. Sample: PBMCs. V is TRBV18 and J is TRBJ2-2; D is unresolved. CDR3 DNA sequence: TGTGCCAGCTCATCCTTACAAACGAACACCGGGGAGCTGTTTTTT. This codes for CASSSLQTNTGELFF. The variable domain in full, completed from reference TRBV18 and TRBJ2-2, reads NAGVMQNPRHLVRRRGQEARLRCSPMKGHSHVYWYRQLPEEGLKFMVYLQKENIIDESGMPKERFSAEFPKEGPSILRIQQVVRGDSAAYFCASSSLQTNTGELFFGEGSRLTVL.